This is a list of T cell receptor beta chains from one sample in a study of Ad26.COV2.S vaccination and SARS-CoV-2 variants. Assay used: immunoSEQ multiplex PCR; TCRdb lists only in-frame clones, some missing. The table includes fewer than 500,000 clones, over 75% detected once. The material sequenced was peripheral blood, taken in a trial of Ad26.COV2.S vaccine versus placebo. These receptors were taken from a person between 18 and 65 years old who received the Ad26.COV2.S COVID-19 vaccine or a placebo. Each CDR3 is given with its conserved first and last residue. The D gene is left open where the match is weak. Clone size is shown for a subset of rows, as once, few, many or a class of expanded clone.

D gene: NA; J gene: TRBJ2-5; clone size: NA; V gene: TRBV2; CDR3 protein: CASSVRGETQYF; CDR3 DNA: TGTGCCAGCAGTGTTCGAGGGGAGACCCAGTACTTC
D gene: NA; J gene: TRBJ1-6; clone size: NA; V gene: TRBV30; CDR3 protein: CAWAGDRVHSPLHF; CDR3 DNA: TGTGCCTGGGCAGGGGACCGAGTTCATTCACCCCTCCACTTT
D gene: NA; J gene: TRBJ2-7; clone size: NA; V gene: TRBV2; CDR3 protein: CASSEVRQGSYEQYF; CDR3 DNA: TGTGCCAGCAGTGAAGTCCGGCAGGGTTCCTACGAGCAGTACTTC
D gene: TRBD1; J gene: TRBJ2-7; clone size: NA; V gene: TRBV4-2; CDR3 protein: CASSQPGQVPYEQYF; CDR3 DNA: TGTGCCAGCAGCCAACCGGGACAGGTTCCCTACGAGCAGTACTTC
D gene: NA; J gene: TRBJ1-4; clone size: NA; V gene: TRBV10-3; CDR3 protein: CAIRDRNEKLFF; CDR3 DNA: TGTGCCATCAGAGACAGAAATGAAAAACTGTTTTTT
D gene: NA; J gene: TRBJ1-1; clone size: once; V gene: TRBV15; CDR3 protein: CATSRDPQGLTEAFF; CDR3 DNA: TGTGCCACCAGCAGAGATCCTCAGGGGCTCACTGAAGCTTTCTTT
D gene: NA; J gene: TRBJ2-7; clone size: NA; V gene: TRBV27; CDR3 protein: CASSFIGLTYEQYF; CDR3 DNA: TGTGCCAGCAGTTTTATTGGGCTGACCTACGAGCAGTACTTC
D gene: NA; J gene: TRBJ2-7; clone size: NA; V gene: TRBV15; CDR3 protein: CATSRGESSYEQYF; CDR3 DNA: TGTGCCACCAGCAGGGGGGAGAGCTCCTACGAGCAGTACTTC
D gene: NA; J gene: TRBJ2-4; clone size: NA; V gene: TRBV6-1; CDR3 protein: CASSEKGDRAKNIQYF; CDR3 DNA: TGTGCCAGCAGTGAAAAAGGGGATAGGGCCAAAAACATTCAGTACTTC
D gene: TRBD2; J gene: TRBJ2-7; clone size: NA; V gene: TRBV27; CDR3 protein: CASSFSSGTYEQYF; CDR3 DNA: TGTGCCAGCAGTTTTTCTAGCGGCACCTACGAGCAGTACTTC
D gene: NA; J gene: TRBJ2-7; clone size: NA; V gene: TRBV25-1; CDR3 protein: CASSRDYEQYF; CDR3 DNA: TGTGCCAGCAGTCGTGACTACGAGCAGTACTTC
D gene: TRBD1; J gene: TRBJ1-1; clone size: once; V gene: TRBV13; CDR3 protein: CASSLLTGVIGTEAFF; CDR3 DNA: TGTGCCAGCAGCCTACTGACAGGGGTAATTGGCACTGAAGCTTTCTTT
D gene: TRBD1; J gene: TRBJ2-7; clone size: once; V gene: TRBV10-3; CDR3 protein: CAISPGQGTHEQYF; CDR3 DNA: TGTGCCATCAGCCCGGGACAGGGGACCCACGAGCAGTACTTC
D gene: TRBD2; J gene: TRBJ2-1; clone size: once; V gene: TRBV5-4; CDR3 protein: CASSMGLAGYNEQFF; CDR3 DNA: TGTGCCAGCAGCATGGGACTAGCGGGATACAATGAGCAGTTCTTC
D gene: NA; J gene: TRBJ2-7; clone size: NA; V gene: TRBV6-6; CDR3 protein: CASSHRRLPNPYEQYF; CDR3 DNA: TGTGCCAGCAGTCACCGCCGACTCCCGAACCCCTACGAGCAGTACTTC
D gene: TRBD2; J gene: TRBJ2-5; clone size: NA; V gene: TRBV19; CDR3 protein: CASSFYRLAGSGRQETQYF; CDR3 DNA: TGTGCCAGTAGTTTCTACAGACTAGCGGGGAGTGGAAGACAAGAGACCCAGTACTTC
D gene: NA; J gene: TRBJ1-2; clone size: NA; V gene: TRBV19; CDR3 protein: CASSIPWTDTYYGYTF; CDR3 DNA: TGTGCCAGTAGTATACCCTGGACAGACACCTACTATGGCTACACCTTC
D gene: NA; J gene: TRBJ2-1; clone size: NA; V gene: TRBV6-2/TRBV6-3; CDR3 protein: CASSYSNTGHSYNEQFF; CDR3 DNA: TGTGCCAGCAGTTATTCGAATACAGGGCACTCCTACAATGAGCAGTTCTTC
D gene: NA; J gene: TRBJ1-4; clone size: NA; V gene: TRBV25-1; CDR3 protein: CASSESPLNEKLFF; CDR3 DNA: TGTGCCAGCAGTGAATCCCCTCTTAATGAAAAACTGTTTTTT
D gene: NA; J gene: TRBJ2-2; clone size: once; V gene: TRBV28; CDR3 protein: CASSGRLNGELFF; CDR3 DNA: TGTGCCAGCAGTGGGCGTTTAAACGGGGAGCTGTTTTTT
D gene: NA; J gene: TRBJ2-2; clone size: NA; V gene: TRBV7-8; CDR3 protein: CASTPPGTSFNTGELFF; CDR3 DNA: TGTGCCAGCACCCCCCCCGGGACAAGCTTTAACACCGGGGAGCTGTTTTTT
D gene: TRBD2; J gene: TRBJ2-1; clone size: NA; V gene: TRBV9; CDR3 protein: CASSVDLAGYNEQFF; CDR3 DNA: TGTGCCAGCAGCGTAGACCTAGCGGGATACAATGAGCAGTTCTTC
D gene: TRBD2; J gene: TRBJ2-7; clone size: NA; V gene: TRBV28; CDR3 protein: CASTSAETSGRVGQYF; CDR3 DNA: TGTGCCAGCACCTCTGCTGAGACTAGCGGGAGGGTCGGGCAGTACTTC
D gene: TRBD1; J gene: TRBJ2-7; clone size: once; V gene: TRBV19; CDR3 protein: CASSTDRTYEQYF; CDR3 DNA: TGTGCCAGTAGTACGGACAGGACCTACGAGCAGTACTTC
D gene: NA; J gene: TRBJ2-3; clone size: NA; V gene: TRBV5-1; CDR3 protein: CASSLGWGVVTDTQYF; CDR3 DNA: TGCGCCAGCAGCTTGGGTTGGGGGGTTGTGACAGATACGCAGTATTTT
D gene: NA; J gene: TRBJ1-1; clone size: once; V gene: TRBV4-1; CDR3 protein: CASSQTPQGWTEAFF; CDR3 DNA: TGCGCCAGCAGCCAGACACCCCAGGGCTGGACTGAAGCTTTCTTT
D gene: NA; J gene: TRBJ2-1; clone size: NA; V gene: TRBV24-1; CDR3 protein: CATSDGTGTTQFF; CDR3 DNA: TGTGCCACCAGTGACGGGACCGGGACAACGCAGTTCTTC
D gene: TRBD1; J gene: TRBJ1-1; clone size: once; V gene: TRBV19; CDR3 protein: CASSSDPGTGVPEAFF; CDR3 DNA: TGTGCCAGTAGTAGCGACCCCGGGACAGGGGTACCTGAAGCTTTCTTT
D gene: NA; J gene: TRBJ1-3; clone size: NA; V gene: TRBV14; CDR3 protein: CASSPGHSGNTIYF; CDR3 DNA: TGTGCCAGCAGCCCGGGACACTCTGGAAACACCATATATTTT
D gene: NA; J gene: TRBJ1-4; clone size: NA; V gene: TRBV5-5; CDR3 protein: CASSLGMKALTNEKLFF; CDR3 DNA: TGTGCCAGCAGCTTGGGGATGAAGGCGTTAACTAATGAAAAACTGTTTTTT
D gene: TRBD2; J gene: TRBJ2-1; clone size: NA; V gene: TRBV3-1/TRBV3-2; CDR3 protein: CASSQMSGRRYEQFF; CDR3 DNA: TGTGCCAGCAGCCAAATGAGCGGGAGAAGGTATGAGCAGTTCTTC
D gene: NA; J gene: TRBJ1-5; clone size: NA; V gene: TRBV27; CDR3 protein: CASSLSYSNQPQHF; CDR3 DNA: TGTGCCAGCAGCTTATCATATAGCAATCAGCCCCAGCATTTT
D gene: TRBD2; J gene: TRBJ2-3; clone size: NA; V gene: TRBV28; CDR3 protein: CASSHPLSGSTDTQYF; CDR3 DNA: TGTGCCAGCAGTCACCCCCTTAGCGGGTCAACAGATACGCAGTATTTT
D gene: TRBD2; J gene: TRBJ2-1; clone size: once; V gene: TRBV10-2; CDR3 protein: CATTTSVLYNEQFF; CDR3 DNA: TGCGCCACCACTACTAGCGTCCTATACAATGAGCAGTTCTTC
D gene: NA; J gene: TRBJ2-7; clone size: NA; V gene: TRBV11-2; CDR3 protein: CASSSSSVSSYEQYF; CDR3 DNA: TGTGCCAGCAGCTCGAGCTCCGTTAGCTCCTACGAGCAGTACTTC
D gene: TRBD1; J gene: TRBJ2-4; clone size: NA; V gene: TRBV7-2; CDR3 protein: CASSFNYGQASAKNIQYF; CDR3 DNA: TGTGCCAGCAGCTTTAATTACGGACAGGCTTCAGCCAAAAACATTCAGTACTTC
D gene: NA; J gene: TRBJ1-5; clone size: few; V gene: TRBV19; CDR3 protein: CASSIIGGEQPQHF; CDR3 DNA: TGTGCCAGTAGTATAATCGGGGGAGAACAGCCCCAGCATTTT
D gene: TRBD2; J gene: TRBJ2-1; clone size: once; V gene: TRBV7-6; CDR3 protein: CASSLYDLTRLADHEQFF; CDR3 DNA: TGTGCCAGCAGCTTATACGATTTGACGAGACTAGCGGATCATGAGCAGTTCTTC
D gene: TRBD2; J gene: TRBJ2-7; clone size: NA; V gene: TRBV7-2; CDR3 protein: CASSLGSLTSGYEQYF; CDR3 DNA: TGTGCCAGCAGCTTAGGATCCCTGACTAGCGGGTACGAGCAGTACTTC
D gene: NA; J gene: TRBJ1-4; clone size: NA; V gene: TRBV5-6; CDR3 protein: CASSFGTNEKLFF; CDR3 DNA: TGTGCCAGCAGCTTTGGGACCAATGAAAAACTGTTTTTT
D gene: TRBD2; J gene: TRBJ2-7; clone size: NA; V gene: TRBV10-3; CDR3 protein: CAISEGLAGGPGEQYF; CDR3 DNA: TGTGCCATCAGTGAGGGACTAGCGGGAGGTCCGGGCGAGCAGTACTTC
D gene: NA; J gene: TRBJ1-1; clone size: NA; V gene: TRBV11-2; CDR3 protein: CASSPPGQTNTEAFF; CDR3 DNA: TGTGCCAGCAGCCCCCCAGGACAGACGAACACTGAAGCTTTCTTT